Presented here are 21 T cell receptor beta chains from one specimen sequenced in a study of blood T cell repertoires in COVID-19. Repertoires were generated with immunoSEQ multiplex PCR, while TCRdb's copy carries only in-frame clones and drops some. The sample yields about 70,000 clones, roughly nine tenths seen once. The specimen was peripheral blood. The receptors here all came from an elderly woman with acute or convalescent COVID-19.

The CDR3 here is CASSLQYSQPQHF. As DNA, the CDR3 is TGTGCCAGCAGCTTACAATACAGCCAGCCCCAGCATTTT. The chain has TRBV7-9 and TRBJ1-5, with D uncertain. CDR3 length equals 13 residues. In germline, CDR1 is SEHNR, CDR2 FQNEAQ (reference sequence). V was clipped by 2 bases and J by 7 bases, with 9 bases between them.

The V gene is TRBV7-2, the J gene TRBJ2-4, with 8 bases identical to TRBD2. Germline trimming cut 1 base from V and 7 bases from J; bases unmatched to any gene: 9. This CDR3 region has 16 residues. CDR1 is SGHTA and CDR2 is FQGNSA in the germline V gene. The CDR3: CASSLGGLAGGNIQYF. The DNA of the CDR3 is TGTGCCAGCAGCTTAGGGGGGCTCGCGGGAGGTAACATTCAGTACTTC.

V and J are TRBV28 and TRBJ2-7; D is ambiguous. CDR3 length: 12 amino acids. Per germline, CDR1 MDHEN and CDR2 SYDVKM. Trimming stripped 6 bases from V and 6 bases from J, with 12 bases between. In DNA form, the CDR3 reads TGTGCCAGCAGCCTCCAGGTGGGCGAGCAGTACTTC. Its protein product is CASSLQVGEQYF.

This clone was counted a few times. The chain is built from TRBV5-6 and TRBJ2-7; weak D call: TRBD2 (6 bases). Germline assignment: CDR1 SGHDT and CDR2 YYEEEE. The CDR3 consists of 15 residues. Trimming removed 4 bases at V and 0 bases at J, with 14 bases between. The CDR3 DNA is TGTGCCAGCAGCGTGGGACTCCAAAGCTCCTACGAGCAGTACTTC. Its protein product is CASSVGLQSSYEQYF.

The V call is TRBV7-3, the J call TRBJ2-3; TRBD2 aligns across 9 bases. Germline CDR1 reads SGHTA; CDR2 reads FQGTGA. V trimming: 4 bases; J trimming: 0 bases; junction bases outside the gene matches: 2. CDR3 length equals 15 residues. The CDR3 DNA reads as TGTGCCAGCAGCTATACTAGCGGGAGCACAGATACGCAGTATTTT. Amino acids: CASSYTSGSTDTQYF. Variable domain in full (rest from reference TRBV7-3 and TRBJ2-3): GAGVSQTPSNKVTEKGKYVELRCDPISGHTALYWYRQSLGQGPEFLIYFQGTGAADDSGLPNDRFFAVRPEGSVSTLKIQRTERGDSAVYLCASSYTSGSTDTQYFGPGTRLTVL.

The chain recombines TRBV7-3 with TRBJ2-5, with 8 bases identical to TRBD1. After removal of 2 bases from V and 5 bases from J, the junction contained 10 bases not matched to a gene. The CDR3 spans 16 residues. Germline loops: CDR1 SGHTA, CDR2 FQGTGA. CDR3 region: CASSLVSGQGGETQYF. CDR3 DNA: TGTGCCAGCAGCTTAGTATCCGGACAGGGAGGCGAGACCCAGTACTTC.

The chain is built from TRBV12-3 or TRBV12-4 and TRBJ2-3; D is perhaps TRBD1 (5 bases). CDR3 size: 13 residues. Trimming removed 7 bases at V and 6 bases at J, with 14 bases between. CDR3 protein: CASTKGFWDTQYF. In DNA form, the CDR3 reads TGTGCCAGCACCAAGGGGTTTTGGGATACGCAGTATTTT.

The chain couples TRBV2 to TRBJ1-2; D is ambiguous. This CDR3 is built from 13 residues. V lost 7 bases and J 3 bases, leaving 12 bases between the germline ends. CDR1 is SNHLY and CDR2 is FYNNEI in the germline V gene. DNA for the CDR3: TGTGCCAGCACGATCGAGAGAGACTATGGCTACACCTTC. It codes for CASTIERDYGYTF.

This clone was seen only a few times. This rearrangement joins TRBV7-2 to TRBJ1-3, with 8 bases that match TRBD1. Looked up from germline, CDR1 is SGHTA and CDR2 is FQGNSA. The CDR3 extends over 17 amino acids. Unmatched junction bases numbered 9, after V lost 5 bases and J lost 0 bases. The CDR3 protein is CASSPRAGGLSGNTIYF. CDR3 DNA: TGTGCCAGCAGCCCCCGTGCAGGGGGCCTCTCTGGAAACACCATATATTTT.

This sequence joins TRBV7-8 and TRBJ2-2; D perhaps matches TRBD2 (6 bases). V lost 1 base and J lost 1, with 10 bases in between. The germline CDR1 and CDR2 sequences are SGHVS and FQNEAQ. The CDR3 loop spans 16 amino acids. This chain's CDR3 is CASSLVRLENTGELFF. CDR3 bases: TGTGCCAGCAGCTTAGTGAGACTAGAGAACACCGGGGAGCTGTTTTTT.

The CDR3 spells CASSWAGSYGYTF. The CDR3 nucleotides read TGTGCCAGCAGCTGGGCAGGGTCCTATGGCTACACCTTC. This sequence joins TRBV7-9 and TRBJ1-2; D may be TRBD1 (5 bases). CDR3 length: 13 residues. Germline-derived CDR1 and CDR2 are SEHNR and FQNEAQ (reference sequence). Trimming shortened V by 4 bases and J by 4 bases, and 10 bases separated the two germline ends. Using reference TRBV7-9 and TRBJ1-2 for the parts outside the CDR3, the full variable domain is DTGVSQNPRHKITKRGQNVTFRCDPISEHNRLYWYRQTLGQGPEFLTYFQNEAQLEKSRLLSDRFSAERPKGSFSTLEIQRTEQGDSAMYLCASSWAGSYGYTFGSGTRLTVV.

The rearrangement uses TRBV19 and TRBJ2-6; D is undetermined. V was trimmed by 8 bases and J by 0 bases, leaving 8 bases between them. This CDR3 has 14 residues. CDR1 LNHDA and CDR2 SQIVND come from the germline V gene (reference sequence). The CDR3 reads CASSPDSGANVLTF. The DNA for the CDR3 is TGTGCCAGTTCCCCAGACTCTGGGGCCAACGTCCTGACTTTC. The variable domain in full, completed from reference TRBV19 and TRBJ2-6, reads DGGITQSPKYLFRKEGQNVTLSCEQNLNHDAMYWYRQDPGQGLRLIYYSQIVNDFQKGDIAEGYSVSREKKESFPLTVTSAQKNPTAFYLCASSPDSGANVLTFGAGSRLTVL.

CDR3 region: CASSERQLNEQFF. For the CDR3, the DNA is TGTGCCAGCAGTGAGCGACAGTTGAATGAGCAGTTCTTC. The chain links TRBV2 to TRBJ2-1; D possibly corresponds to TRBD1 (5 bases). Germline V CDR1 and CDR2: SNHLY, FYNNEI. The ends were cut back, 3 bases at V and 7 bases at J, with 10 bases in the middle. The CDR3 loop spans 13 amino acids.

The chain links TRBV6-5 to TRBJ2-4; 9 bases are shared with TRBD2. V lost 6 bases and J lost 9; bases outside the gene matches: 12. The CDR3 has 15 residues. Germline-derived CDR1 and CDR2 are MNHEY and SVGAGI. Here the CDR3 reads CASRTFSGSRGIQYF. The CDR3 nucleotides are TGTGCCAGCAGGACCTTTAGCGGGAGTAGGGGCATTCAGTACTTC.

The chain links TRBV9 to TRBJ2-5, with 7 bases lining up with TRBD2. CDR1 and CDR2 (germline): SGDLS, YYNGEE. V trimming: 7 bases; J trimming: 3 bases; junction bases outside the gene matches: 6. This CDR3 region has 13 residues. This CDR3 is CASGRGVEETQYF. The CDR3 DNA is TGTGCCAGCGGTCGGGGGGTGGAAGAGACCCAGTACTTC.

This rearrangement joins TRBV19 to TRBJ2-7, with 14 bases matching TRBD2. With 8 bases clipped from V and 7 bases from J, the junction kept 7 bases outside the gene matches. Germline V lookup: CDR1 LNHDA, CDR2 SQIVND (reference sequence). The CDR3 runs 14 residues. The CDR3 DNA follows: TGTGCCAGTTCCGGACTAGCGGGGGGTTATGAGCAGTACTTC. It codes for CASSGLAGGYEQYF.

This clone was found once. The chain joins TRBV5-6 to TRBJ2-3, with 8 positions matching TRBD1. There are 14 residues in the CDR3. Unmatched junction bases numbered 6, after V lost 5 bases and J lost 4 bases. Germline CDR1 reads SGHDT; CDR2 reads YYEEEE. The CDR3 DNA reads as TGTGCCAGCAGGCAGACAGGGGAGGCAGATACGCAGTATTTT. Translating gives CASRQTGEADTQYF.

J is TRBJ2-5 and V is TRBV7-2; TRBD1 agrees at 7 bases. CDR3 size: 14 residues. Germline CDR1 reads SGHTA; CDR2 reads FQGNSA. V gave up 2 bases and J gave up 3 bases; unmatched junction bases: 3. The CDR3 region is CASSLNTGEETQYF. In DNA form, the CDR3 reads TGTGCCAGCAGCTTAAATACAGGGGAAGAGACCCAGTACTTC.

The chain is built from TRBV27 and TRBJ1-3; D remains unclear. Germline assignment: CDR1 MNHEY and CDR2 SMNVEV (reference sequence). The CDR3 loop spans 14 amino acids. With 5 bases removed from V and 4 bases from J, the gap between germline ends came to 12 bases. The CDR3 DNA is TGTGCCAGCAGTCTACTTCCGGTCGGAAACACCATATATTTT. Amino acid sequence: CASSLLPVGNTIYF.

Regarding this clone: A read error may produce the germline difference seen at one junction end. The J gene is TRBJ2-5, the V gene TRBV2; no clear D. The length of the CDR3 is 11 residues. Per germline, CDR1 SNHLY and CDR2 FYNNEI. In DNA, the CDR3 is TGTACCAGCCAGTACCAAGAGACCCAGTACTTC. It translates to CTSQYQETQYF.

V usage is TRBV19 and J usage is TRBJ2-7; TRBD2 matches at 10 bases. V lost 2 bases and J lost 6; bases outside the gene matches: 4. Germline V gene data show CDR1 as LNHDA and CDR2 as SQIVND (reference sequence). The CDR3 extends over 14 amino acids. CDR3 coding DNA: TGTGCCAGTAGTATACTAGCGGGAGTAAGCGAGCAGTACTTC. Translated: CASSILAGVSEQYF.